The next 13 T cell receptor beta chains were all read from a single sample in a study of T cell clonality in common variable immunodeficiency. Study findings and constraints: Reportedly, TCR beta sequences from common variable immunodeficiency showed fewer deletions and N-nucleotide insertions.

Sequenced by immunoSEQ multiplex PCR; TCRdb stores in-frame clones only, minus some. Listed for the sample are approximately 35,000 clones, none seen a single time. No antigens are known for them. Sequencing was performed on peripheral blood mononuclear cells. These receptors were obtained from a human donor with common variable immunodeficiency.

This clone was recorded many times. The CDR3 DNA, read in part, is TGCAGTGCTAGAGAATCCCGGAGGGGTAATCAGCCC. It is translated as CSARESRRGNQP. The whole CDR3 protein reads CSARESRRGNQPQHF. The V call is TRBV20-1, the J call TRBJ1-5, with TRBD1 as a possible D gene (5 bases). The CDR3 goes on 3 residues after the read ends, and that part is filled in from the germline J gene. The CDR3 consists of 15 residues. V was clipped by 0 bases and J by 4 bases, with 13 bases between them. Germline loops: CDR1 DFQATT, CDR2 SNEGSKA (reference sequence).

This clone was found many times. Sequencing ends 3 residues short of the CDR3 end; the germline J gene provides the rest. The rearrangement uses TRBV4-2 and TRBJ1-5; D might be TRBD1 (6 bases). V was pared by 2 bases and J by 1 base, with 15 bases between. This CDR3 is built from 17 residues. Germline lookup yields CDR1 LGHNA and CDR2 YNFKEQ. CDR3 DNA (partial): TGTGCCAGCAGCCAAACCCCCCGGGACACCAGCAATCAGCCC. Translating gives CASSQTPRDTSNQP. The complete CDR3 reads CASSQTPRDTSNQPQHF.

This clone was seen at least ten times. Coverage ceases 3 residues before the CDR3 finishes, and the germline J gene fills in the end. The chain recombines TRBV30 with TRBJ2-1, with TRBD2 matching over 9 bases. Germline V lookup: CDR1 GTSNPN, CDR2 SVGIG (reference sequence). V lost 0 bases and J lost 4; bases outside the gene matches: 4. The CDR3 loop spans 15 amino acids. Partial CDR3 DNA: TGTGCCTGGAGTGTTGAAGCGGGAGGTTACAATGAG. This sequence encodes CAWSVEAGGYNE. The whole CDR3 sequence reads CAWSVEAGGYNEQFF.

This clone was seen only a few times. The CDR3 is cut off 3 residues early in the read; its end comes from the germline J gene. The V and J genes are TRBV19 and TRBJ2-7, with D possibly matching TRBD1 (6 bases). CDR1 is LNHDA, CDR2 SQIVND, per germline (reference sequence). The CDR3 sequence is 14 residues long. Trimming took off 1 base at V and 3 bases at J, with 10 bases between the two ends. CDR3 amino acids: CASSIGTADYEQYF. The CDR3 DNA, read in part, is TGTGCCAGTAGTATAGGGACAGCCGACTACGAG. Full variable domain (outside the CDR3, taken from reference TRBV19 and TRBJ2-7): DGGITQSPKYLFRKEGQNVTLSCEQNLNHDAMYWYRQDPGQGLRLIYYSQIVNDFQKGDIAEGYSVSREKKESFPLTVTSAQKNPTAFYLCASSIGTADYEQYFGPGTRLTVT.

As to this clone: The read comes to an end 3 residues before the CDR3 does, leaving the germline J gene to fill in the end. The chain joins TRBV6-1 to TRBJ1-1; TRBD1 aligns across 9 bases. The germline CDR1 and CDR2 sequences are MNHNS and SASEGT. Trimming at V came to 4 bases and at J to 4 bases, leaving 7 bases not matched to a gene. There are 15 residues in the CDR3. This CDR3 reads CASSADRGGGTEAFF. The covered CDR3 bases are TGTGCCAGCAGTGCGGACAGGGGAGGGGGCACTGAA.

Details on this clone: The CDR3 end falls 3 residues outside the read, so it is completed with the germline J gene. The V and J genes are TRBV5-8 and TRBJ2-3, with 13 bases that match TRBD2. CDR1 is SGHTS, CDR2 YDEGEE, per germline. V lost 4 bases, J lost 6 bases, and 5 bases stayed unmatched. There are 15 residues in the CDR3. CDR3 protein: CASSPGLAGTDTQYF. CDR3 DNA (partial): TGTGCCAGCAGCCCGGGACTAGCGGGGACTGATACG.

In its sample, this clone was seen a few times. Sequencing ends 3 residues short of the CDR3 end; the germline J gene provides the rest. The chain joins TRBV7-8 to TRBJ2-3, with 8 bases aligning to TRBD2. The CDR3 is 15 amino acids. J was trimmed by 2 bases and V by 6 bases; bases with no gene match: 7. The germline gives CDR1 SGHVS, CDR2 FQNEAQ. The sequenced part of the CDR3 DNA is TGTGCCAGCAGACCGACTAGCGCAAACACAGATACG. Protein product: CASRPTSANTDT. The full-length CDR3 reads as CASRPTSANTDTQYF.

This clone was counted many times. The CDR3 extends 3 residues past the end of the read, so its final part is completed from the germline J gene. This sequence joins TRBV7-2 and TRBJ1-3; maybe TRBD1 (5 bases). Trimming shortened V by 5 bases and J by 0 bases, and 8 bases separated the two germline ends. This CDR3 comprises 14 residues. The germline CDR1 and CDR2 sequences are SGHTA and FQGNSA. Incomplete CDR3 DNA: TGTGCCAGCAGCCTCGACAGCTCTGGAAACACC. It codes for CASSLDSSGNT. The entire CDR3 protein reads CASSLDSSGNTIYF.

This clone was counted ten times or more. The read stops 3 residues short of the end of the CDR3; the missing end is completed from the germline J gene. The V call is TRBV19, the J call TRBJ2-2, with D possibly being TRBD1 (5 bases). V lost 7 bases and J 4 bases, leaving 16 bases between the germline ends. This CDR3 comprises 15 residues. Germline CDR1 LNHDA, CDR2 SQIVND (reference sequence). This CDR3 is CASNPLQGLTGELFF. The covered CDR3 bases are TGTGCCAGTAACCCCCTTCAGGGCCTCACCGGGGAG.

This clone has at least ten counts. The read stops 3 residues short of the end of the CDR3; the missing end is completed from the germline J gene. V usage is TRBV20-1 and J usage is TRBJ2-3, with TRBD2 matching 11 bases. The V segment lost 6 bases and the J segment 3 bases; nucleotides outside the gene matches: 8. The CDR3 length is 15 residues. Germline V lookup: CDR1 DFQATT, CDR2 SNEGSKA (reference sequence). The CDR3 loop reads CSAPVSGRATDTQYF. The sequenced part of the CDR3 DNA is TGCAGTGCCCCCGTTAGCGGGAGGGCAACAGATACG.

This clone was counted between two and nine times. A far larger clone is just one base off, so this is likely a read error. From the germline J gene comes the end of the CDR3, since the read stops 3 residues before it. This chain joins TRBV11-3 and TRBJ1-6; possible D gene TRBD1, 5 bases. This CDR3 comprises 15 residues. Germline V gene data show CDR1 as SGHNT and CDR2 as YENEEA. CDR3 sequence reads: CVSSLDVQGSSPLHF. The sequenced part of the CDR3 DNA is TGTGTCAGCAGCTTAGACGTGCAGGGCTCTTCACCC.

This clone was seen more than once but under ten times. The read gets to within 3 residues of the CDR3 end, and the germline J gene fills in the rest. The rearrangement uses TRBV19 and TRBJ2-7; D gene uncertain. CDR3 length: 12 amino acids. V was trimmed by 11 bases and J by 0 bases, leaving 11 bases between them. From germline, CDR1 is LNHDA and CDR2 SQIVND (reference sequence). CDR3 DNA, as far as it was read: TGTGCCTGGAAGACTGACTCCTACGAG. Translating it yields CAWKTDSYE. The whole CDR3 protein is CAWKTDSYEQYF.

As for this clone: The read terminates 3 residues before the CDR3 end, so the remaining end is supplied by the germline J gene. This chain uses TRBV6-4 with TRBJ1-2; no clear D. Germline assignment: CDR1 MRHNA and CDR2 SNTAGT. The CDR3 sequence is 10 residues long. CDR3: CASRLEGYTF. The sequenced CDR3 bases are TGTGCCAGCAGATTAGAAGGC.